The rows below give T cell receptor beta chains drawn from one sample of a study of shared clonotypes between healthy human individuals. Some clones are missing from TCRdb's copy, which holds only in-frame ones; the method was immunoSEQ multiplex PCR. The table lists a few hundred thousand clones, 65% of them singletons. The specimen was memory CD4+ T cells sorted from blood. The receptors derive from a man aged 30-40 years in good health. Each CDR3 is given with its conserved first and last residue. Each record gives: V gene, J gene, clone size, D gene, CDR3 protein, CDR3 DNA. D genes are given only for firm matches. For some rows the clone size is stated as once, few or many, or as a class when expanded; others skip it.

V: TRBV5-6; J: TRBJ2-3; size: -; D: -; CDR3: CASMYLTGPSTDTQYF; DNA: TGTGCCAGCATGTATCTAACAGGCCCGAGCACAGATACGCAGTATTTT
V: TRBV2; J: TRBJ1-1; size: many; D: -; CDR3: CASSVYRETEAFF; DNA: TGTGCCAGCAGCGTATACAGGGAAACTGAAGCTTTCTTT
V: TRBV5-1; J: TRBJ2-5; size: -; D: TRBD2; CDR3: CASSTGLADRGETQYF; DNA: TGCGCCAGCAGTACGGGACTAGCGGACCGGGGCGAGACCCAGTACTTC
V: TRBV7-3; J: TRBJ2-2; size: -; D: -; CDR3: CASSFLAGAPGELFF; DNA: TGTGCCAGCAGCTTCCTGGCAGGGGCCCCCGGGGAGCTGTTTTTT
V: TRBV7-8; J: TRBJ2-7; size: -; D: -; CDR3: CASSLRRSSYEQYF; DNA: TGTGCCAGCAGCTTAAGAAGATCGAGCTACGAGCAGTACTTC
V: TRBV11-2; J: TRBJ1-1; size: few; D: TRBD1; CDR3: CASSMRTGRTNTEAFF; DNA: TGTGCCAGCAGCATGAGGACAGGTCGTACGAACACTGAAGCTTTCTTT
V: TRBV5-6; J: TRBJ2-3; size: -; D: TRBD2; CDR3: CASSNRLAGLTDTQYF; DNA: TGTGCCAGCAGCAATAGACTAGCGGGACTGACAGATACGCAGTATTTT
V: TRBV9; J: TRBJ2-3; size: -; D: TRBD2; CDR3: CASSVAGTSGLPSTDTQYF; DNA: TGTGCCAGCAGCGTGGCCGGGACTAGCGGCTTACCTAGCACAGATACGCAGTATTTT
V: TRBV5-4; J: TRBJ2-1; size: -; D: -; CDR3: CASSLGSSTDEQFF; DNA: TGTGCCAGCAGCTTGGGTTCTTCCACGGATGAGCAGTTCTTC
V: TRBV4-1; J: TRBJ1-4; size: once; D: -; CDR3: CASSQASGTTNEKLFF; DNA: TGCGCCAGCAGCCAAGCCTCGGGGACAACTAATGAAAAACTGTTTTTT
V: TRBV28; J: TRBJ2-3; size: -; D: TRBD2; CDR3: CASSLVASGKFNTQYF; DNA: TGTGCCAGCAGTTTGGTGGCTAGCGGGAAGTTTAATACGCAGTATTTT
V: TRBV30; J: TRBJ1-4; size: -; D: -; CDR3: CAWSVQYLGRTNEKLFF; DNA: TGTGCCTGGAGTGTACAGTATTTGGGACGAACTAATGAAAAACTGTTTTTT
V: TRBV21-1; J: TRBJ2-1; size: -; D: -; CDR3: CASSTPRDRDWNEQFF; DNA: TGTGCCAGCAGCACCCCCCGGGACAGGGACTGGAATGAGCAGTTCTTC
V: TRBV29-1; J: TRBJ1-1; size: -; D: -; CDR3: CSSKGTSNTEAFF; DNA: TGCAGCTCTAAGGGGACATCTAACACTGAAGCTTTCTTT
V: TRBV30; J: TRBJ2-5; size: -; D: TRBD2; CDR3: CAWSGLAGGGQYF; DNA: TGTGCCTGGAGTGGACTAGCGGGAGGGGGCCAGTACTTC
V: TRBV2; J: TRBJ2-5; size: -; D: -; CDR3: CASSLKETQYF; DNA: TGTGCCAGCAGTCTAAAAGAGACCCAGTACTTC
V: TRBV6-5; J: TRBJ2-2; size: -; D: -; CDR3: CASSYSRSWAGELFF; DNA: TGTGCCAGCAGTTACTCGAGGAGTTGGGCCGGGGAGCTGTTTTTT
V: TRBV30; J: TRBJ2-3; size: -; D: -; CDR3: CAWSVRVSDTQYF; DNA: TGTGCCTGGAGTGTACGAGTTTCTGATACGCAGTATTTT
V: TRBV2; J: TRBJ1-1; size: -; D: -; CDR3: CASSGGQSNTEAFF; DNA: TGTGCCAGCAGTGGGGGGCAGAGTAACACTGAAGCTTTCTTT
V: TRBV5-1; J: TRBJ2-6; size: few; D: -; CDR3: CASSLEVAVVLTF; DNA: TGCGCCAGCAGCTTGGAGGTAGCGGTTGTCCTGACTTTC
V: TRBV28; J: TRBJ1-2; size: many; D: -; CDR3: CASSRPGHGYTF; DNA: TGTGCCAGCAGCCGCCCGGGCCATGGCTACACCTTC
V: TRBV9; J: TRBJ2-7; size: -; D: -; CDR3: CASSATAFIHDEQYF; DNA: TGTGCCAGCAGTGCAACAGCGTTCATTCACGACGAGCAGTACTTC
V: TRBV2; J: TRBJ2-1; size: -; D: TRBD2; CDR3: CASSDSLAGYNEQFF; DNA: TGTGCCAGCAGTGATAGCCTAGCGGGCTACAATGAGCAGTTCTTC
V: TRBV6-5; J: TRBJ2-1; size: -; D: TRBD2; CDR3: CASSYSASGDNEQFF; DNA: TGTGCCAGCAGTTACTCTGCTAGCGGGGACAATGAGCAGTTCTTC
V: TRBV25-1; J: TRBJ2-2; size: -; D: TRBD1; CDR3: CASSTQSRTGQGAGELFF; DNA: TGTGCCAGCAGTACTCAATCGAGGACCGGACAGGGAGCCGGGGAGCTGTTTTTT
V: TRBV5-1; J: TRBJ2-7; size: -; D: -; CDR3: CASSLNGRQEQYF; DNA: TGCGCCAGCAGCTTGAACGGGCGCCAGGAGCAGTACTTC
V: TRBV28; J: TRBJ1-3; size: few; D: -; CDR3: CASSLVSGNTIYF; DNA: TGTGCCAGCAGTTTGGTTTCTGGAAACACCATATATTTT
V: TRBV11-2; J: TRBJ1-2; size: few; D: TRBD1; CDR3: CASSSNRDSSYGYTF; DNA: TGTGCCAGCAGCTCCAACCGGGACAGTAGCTATGGCTACACCTTC
V: TRBV11-3; J: TRBJ1-1; size: -; D: -; CDR3: CASSLLNTEAFF; DNA: TGTGCCAGCAGCTTACTGAACACTGAAGCTTTCTTT
V: TRBV25-1; J: TRBJ2-7; size: many; D: TRBD1; CDR3: CASSGQGSYEQYF; DNA: TGTGCCAGCAGTGGACAGGGCTCCTACGAGCAGTACTTC
V: TRBV27; J: TRBJ1-4; size: -; D: TRBD1; CDR3: CASSSPDRGNEKLFF; DNA: TGTGCCAGCAGCAGCCCGGACAGGGGAAATGAAAAACTGTTTTTT
V: TRBV28; J: TRBJ2-7; size: once; D: -; CDR3: CASSSTTYEQYF; DNA: TGTGCCAGCAGTTCTACAACCTACGAGCAGTACTTC